This T cell receptor (beta chain) was retrieved from a study of T cell repertoires and Cas9 in healthy adults. Across the whole study: Multi-effector potency, cytotoxicity and lineage were assessed in SpCas9-reactive CD4 and CD8 T cells.

This CDR3 has 15 residues. Germline lookup yields CDR1 KGHSH and CDR2 LQKENI. V shed 3 bases and J shed 1 base, with 12 bases lying between them. Concerning this clone itself: Its antigen is not known.

TCRdb keeps only in-frame clones here, not all; method: immunoSEQ multiplex PCR. The data contain about 13,000 clones, about 91% of them singletons. Study results and caveats: SpCas9-reactive effector T cells were reportedly restrained in vitro by SpCas9-reactive regulatory T cells.

This receptor was obtained from a human donor in good health. Sequenced sample: Tregs (CD4+, CD25+, CD127-, CD137-, CD154-) from PBMCs; culture status not recorded. The gene calls are TRBV18 and TRBJ1-1; TRBD1 might be the D (6 bases). The CDR3 nucleotides are TGTGCCAGCTCACCCGGGCTGACAGGGAACACTGAAGCTTTCTTT. It is translated as CASSPGLTGNTEAFF.